The clone carrying this T cell receptor (beta chain) has only a few counts. Its antigen remains unknown. This record belongs to a study of early T cells in non-severe SARS-CoV-2 infection. About the study: Sequenced material consisted of bulk RNA (from unsorted whole blood), and chains were unpaired. Overall study findings and caveats: Lookups in VDJdb leaned toward anti-spike CD8 responses and missed private and CD4 specificities.

Attachment of unique molecular identifiers was made to individual cDNA molecules. Each CDR3 protein gets one entry after TCRdb re-called the 5' RACE reads with MiXCR. In the table there are fewer than 40,000 distinct CDR3 sequences, approximately 5.9% of which are singletons. The CDR3 totals 15 residues. Trimming stripped 3 bases from V and 0 bases from J, with 15 bases between. Germline lookup yields CDR1 DFQATT and CDR2 SNEGSKA (reference sequence). This rearrangement joins TRBV20-1 to TRBJ2-7; D gene uncertain. This TCR came from an adult who was a healthcare worker with PCR-confirmed SARS-CoV-2 infection or an uninfected control (not recorded which). The source material was whole blood. The CDR3 loop is CSARATAASSYEQYF. The CDR3 DNA follows: TGCAGTGCTAGGGCCACAGCCGCGAGCTCCTACGAGCAGTACTTC.